This TCR beta chain was observed in a study of control samples from healthy donors and cancer patients. Measured with immunoSEQ multiplex PCR; TCRdb has only the in-frame clones, and not every one. The sample records more than 85,000 clones, approximately 87% being singletons. This clonotype was obtained from a woman aged 60 to 75 with lung cancer. Sequencing input: PBMCs.

The DNA of the CDR3 is TGTGCCAGCAGTGAACGAAGCTGGACAGGGAACAATGAGCAGTTCTTC. Translation: CASSERSWTGNNEQFF. The chain combines TRBV6-1 with TRBJ2-1, with 8 nucleotides matching TRBD1. The length of the CDR3 is 16 residues. From germline, CDR1 is MNHNS and CDR2 SASEGT. V gave up 2 bases and J gave up 5 bases; unmatched junction bases: 8.